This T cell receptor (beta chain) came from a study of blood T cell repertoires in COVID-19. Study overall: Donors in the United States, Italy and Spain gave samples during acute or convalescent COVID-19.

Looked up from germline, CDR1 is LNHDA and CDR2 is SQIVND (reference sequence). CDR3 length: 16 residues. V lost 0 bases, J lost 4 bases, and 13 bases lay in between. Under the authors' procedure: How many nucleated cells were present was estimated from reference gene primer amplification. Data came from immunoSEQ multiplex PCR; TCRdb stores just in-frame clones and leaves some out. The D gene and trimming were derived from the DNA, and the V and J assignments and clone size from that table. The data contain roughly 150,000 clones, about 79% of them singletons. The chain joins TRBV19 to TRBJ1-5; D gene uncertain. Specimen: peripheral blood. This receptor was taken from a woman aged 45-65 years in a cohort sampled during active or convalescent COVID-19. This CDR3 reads CASSIDNSLWNQPQHF. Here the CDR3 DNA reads TGTGCCAGTAGTATAGATAACAGCTTATGGAATCAGCCCCAGCATTTT.